Below, 7 T cell receptor beta chains from the same sample are listed, as sequenced in a study of blood T cell repertoires in COVID-19. Using immunoSEQ multiplex PCR, the repertoire was profiled, and TCRdb retains in-frame clones only, with some absent. The sample shows a few hundred thousand clones, approximately 81% of them seen only once. Sequencing was carried out using peripheral blood. All receptors derive from an elderly woman with COVID-19, enrolled during active disease.

This clone was picked up one time. CDR3 amino acids: CASSTQTGDLYNEQFF. In DNA, the CDR3 is TGTGCCAGCAGCACCCAGACAGGGGACCTCTACAATGAGCAGTTCTTC. This chain joins TRBV13 and TRBJ2-1, with 8 bases matching TRBD1. The CDR3 has 16 residues. Germline V lookup: CDR1 PRHDT, CDR2 FYEKMQ (reference sequence). V was clipped by 5 bases and J by 3 bases; unmatched bases: 9.

This clone has a handful of counts. The chain carries TRBV5-4 and TRBJ2-1; TRBD2 is a possible D gene (7 bases). The germline V gene encodes CDR1 SGHNT and CDR2 YYREEE (reference sequence). Trimming pared 3 bases from V and 1 base from J, leaving 17 bases between. This CDR3 has 17 amino acids. In nucleotides, the CDR3 is TGTGCCAGCAGCTCGGGGGGTATTGGACAGTCCTACAATGAGCAGTTCTTC. This encodes CASSSGGIGQSYNEQFF.

The genes are TRBV7-3 and TRBJ2-2; D call uncertain. The CDR3 length is 15 residues. Germline CDR1 SGHTA, CDR2 FQGTGA. V lost 5 bases and J 1 base, leaving 11 bases between the germline ends. CDR3 bases: TGTGCCAGCAGCCTCGCTCCAGGGAACACCGGGGAGCTGTTTTTT. Encoded protein: CASSLAPGNTGELFF.

The gene calls are TRBV6-6 and TRBJ1-2, with D tentatively TRBD1 (6 bases). Trimming pared 7 bases from V and 3 bases from J, leaving 18 bases between. The germline CDR1 and CDR2 sequences are MNHNY and SVGAGI (reference sequence). This CDR3 comprises 15 residues. The CDR3 here is CASTLPQGTHYGYTF. In DNA, the CDR3 is TGTGCCAGCACTTTACCGCAGGGGACGCACTATGGCTACACCTTC.

This chain links TRBV6-4 with TRBJ2-3; 8 positions agree with TRBD1. The CDR3 spans 16 residues. Germline CDR1 MRHNA, CDR2 SNTAGT. V lost 2 bases and J lost 1; bases outside the gene matches: 5. The DNA for the CDR3 is TGTGCCAGCAGTGACGAGACAGGGGAAGGCACAGATACGCAGTATTTT. Translating it yields CASSDETGEGTDTQYF.

CDR3 sequence reads: CASSLVGAGNIQYF. The CDR3 nucleotides are TGTGCCAGCAGCTTAGTGGGGGCGGGAAACATTCAGTACTTC. J is TRBJ2-4 and V is TRBV7-9; D might be TRBD1 (6 bases). V lost 1 base to trimming and J lost 6 bases, with 10 bases between them. Looked up from germline, CDR1 is SEHNR and CDR2 is FQNEAQ (reference sequence). The CDR3 consists of 14 residues.

This CDR3 is CASRLSGGAFNEQFF. The CDR3 DNA reads as TGTGCCAGCAGACTTAGCGGGGGGGCCTTCAATGAGCAGTTCTTC. This sequence joins TRBV27 and TRBJ2-1; 11 bases line up with TRBD2. V trimming: 6 bases; J trimming: 6 bases; junction bases outside the gene matches: 7. From germline, CDR1 is MNHEY and CDR2 SMNVEV (reference sequence). The CDR3 covers 15 residues.